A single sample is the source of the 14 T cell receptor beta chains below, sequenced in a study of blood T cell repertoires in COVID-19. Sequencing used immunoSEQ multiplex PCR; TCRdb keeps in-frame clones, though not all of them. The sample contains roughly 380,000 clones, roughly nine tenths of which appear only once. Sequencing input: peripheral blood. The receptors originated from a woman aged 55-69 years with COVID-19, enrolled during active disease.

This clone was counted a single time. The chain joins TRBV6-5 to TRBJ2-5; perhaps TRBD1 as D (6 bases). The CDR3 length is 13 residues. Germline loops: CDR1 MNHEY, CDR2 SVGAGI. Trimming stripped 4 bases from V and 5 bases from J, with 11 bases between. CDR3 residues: CASSFTRGETQYF. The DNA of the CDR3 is TGTGCCAGCAGTTTTACTAGGGGGGAGACCCAGTACTTC.

The CDR3 is CAISPRDSTEAFF. The DNA of the CDR3 is TGTGCCATCAGCCCCAGGGATTCCACTGAAGCTTTCTTT. The genes are TRBV10-3 and TRBJ1-1, with D perhaps matching TRBD1 (5 bases). CDR3 length: 13 residues. Germline CDR1 is ENHRY and CDR2 is SYGVKD. Trimming took off 6 bases at V and 4 bases at J, with 12 bases between the two ends.

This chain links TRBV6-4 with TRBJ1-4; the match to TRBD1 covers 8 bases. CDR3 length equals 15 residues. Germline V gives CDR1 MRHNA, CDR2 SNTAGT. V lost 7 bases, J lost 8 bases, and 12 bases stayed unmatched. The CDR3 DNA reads TGTGCCAGCATCATATCGACAGGGGCAAGAGAAAAACTGTTTTTT. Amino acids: CASIISTGAREKLFF.

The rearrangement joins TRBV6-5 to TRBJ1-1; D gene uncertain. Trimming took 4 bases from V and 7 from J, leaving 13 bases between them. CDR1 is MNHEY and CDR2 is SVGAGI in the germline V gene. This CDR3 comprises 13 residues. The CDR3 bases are TGTGCCAGCAGTTTCAGGTTGGTTAATGAAGCTTTCTTT. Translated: CASSFRLVNEAFF.

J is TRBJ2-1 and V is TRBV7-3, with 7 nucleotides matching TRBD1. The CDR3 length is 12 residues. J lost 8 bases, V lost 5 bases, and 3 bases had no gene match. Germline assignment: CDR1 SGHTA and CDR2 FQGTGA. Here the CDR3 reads CASSITGDEQFF. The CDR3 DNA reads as TGTGCCAGCAGCATTACAGGGGATGAGCAGTTCTTC.

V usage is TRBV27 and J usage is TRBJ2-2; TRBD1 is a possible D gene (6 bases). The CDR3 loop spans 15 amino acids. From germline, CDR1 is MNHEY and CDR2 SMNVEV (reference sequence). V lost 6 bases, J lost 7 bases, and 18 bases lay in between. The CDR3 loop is CASSQPGATRGELFF. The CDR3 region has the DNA TGTGCCAGCAGCCAACCAGGGGCCACCCGCGGGGAGCTGTTTTTT.

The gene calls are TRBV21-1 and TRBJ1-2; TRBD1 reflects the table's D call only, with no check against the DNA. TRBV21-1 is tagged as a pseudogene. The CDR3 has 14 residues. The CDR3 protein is CASSVHPFNYGYTF. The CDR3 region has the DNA TGTGCCAGCAGCGTACATCCTTTTAACTATGGCTACACCTTC.

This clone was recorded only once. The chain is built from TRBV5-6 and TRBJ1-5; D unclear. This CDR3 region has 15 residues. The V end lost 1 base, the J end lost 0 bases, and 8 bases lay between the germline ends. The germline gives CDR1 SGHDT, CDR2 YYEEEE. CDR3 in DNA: TGTGCCAGCAGCTTGCTAGAAAATAGCAATCAGCCCCAGCATTTT. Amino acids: CASSLLENSNQPQHF.

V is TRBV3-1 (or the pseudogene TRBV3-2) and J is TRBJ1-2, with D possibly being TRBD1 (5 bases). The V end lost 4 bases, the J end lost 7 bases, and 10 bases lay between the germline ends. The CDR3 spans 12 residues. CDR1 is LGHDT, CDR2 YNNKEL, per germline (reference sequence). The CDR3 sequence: CASSRTRGGYTF. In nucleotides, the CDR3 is TGTGCCAGCAGCCGTACAAGGGGTGGCTACACCTTC.

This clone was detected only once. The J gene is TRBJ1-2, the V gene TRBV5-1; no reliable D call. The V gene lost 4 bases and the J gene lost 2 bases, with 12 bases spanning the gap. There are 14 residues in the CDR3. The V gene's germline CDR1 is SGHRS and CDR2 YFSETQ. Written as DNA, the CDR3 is TGCGCCAGCAGCCCCTCTTCCCTCAACTATGGCTACACCTTC. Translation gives CASSPSSLNYGYTF.

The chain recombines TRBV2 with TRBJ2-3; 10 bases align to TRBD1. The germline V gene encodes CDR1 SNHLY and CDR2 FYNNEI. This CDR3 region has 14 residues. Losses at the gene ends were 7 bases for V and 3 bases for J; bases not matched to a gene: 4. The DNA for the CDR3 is TGTGCCAGCACCGGGACAGGGGAGACAGATACGCAGTATTTT. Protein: CASTGTGETDTQYF. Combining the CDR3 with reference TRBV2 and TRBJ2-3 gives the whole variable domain EPEVTQTPSHQVTQMGQEVILRCVPISNHLYFYWYRQILGQKVEFLVSFYNNEISEKSEIFDDQFSVERPDGSNFTLKIRSTKLEDSAMYFCASTGTGETDTQYFGPGTRLTVL.

CDR3 in amino acids: CASSPNGGDAFF. The CDR3 DNA is TGTGCCAGCAGCCCAAACGGCGGGGATGCTTTCTTT. The chain uses TRBV11-1 and TRBJ1-1; D unclear. V gave up 5 bases and J gave up 11 bases, with 15 bases separating them. This CDR3 has 12 residues. In germline, CDR1 is SGHAT, CDR2 FQDESV (reference sequence).

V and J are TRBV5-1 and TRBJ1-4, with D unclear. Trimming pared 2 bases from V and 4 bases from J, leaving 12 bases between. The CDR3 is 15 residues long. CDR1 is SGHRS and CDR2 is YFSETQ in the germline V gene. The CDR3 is CASSLTPGINEKLFF. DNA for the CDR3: TGCGCCAGCAGCTTAACCCCAGGCATTAATGAAAAACTGTTTTTT.

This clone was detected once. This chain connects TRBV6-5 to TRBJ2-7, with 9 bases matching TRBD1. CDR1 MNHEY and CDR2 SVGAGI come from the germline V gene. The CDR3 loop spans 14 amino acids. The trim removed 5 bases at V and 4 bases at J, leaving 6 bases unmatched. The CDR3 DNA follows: TGTGCCAGCAGTCCCCGGACAGGGGAATACGAGCAGTACTTC. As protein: CASSPRTGEYEQYF.